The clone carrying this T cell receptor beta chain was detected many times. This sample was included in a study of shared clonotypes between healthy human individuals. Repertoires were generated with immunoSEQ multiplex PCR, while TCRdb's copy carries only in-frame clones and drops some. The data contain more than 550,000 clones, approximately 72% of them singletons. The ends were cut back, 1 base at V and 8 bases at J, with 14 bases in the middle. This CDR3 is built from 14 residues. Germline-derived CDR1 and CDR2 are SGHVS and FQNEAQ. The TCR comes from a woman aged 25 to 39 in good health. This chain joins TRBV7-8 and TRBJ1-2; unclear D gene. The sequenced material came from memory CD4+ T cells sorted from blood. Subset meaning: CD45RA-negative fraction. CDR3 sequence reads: CASSLGGGIGGYTF. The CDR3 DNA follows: TGTGCCAGCAGCTTAGGGGGAGGGATCGGAGGCTACACCTTC.